This is a list of T cell receptor beta chains from one sample in a study of T-cell reconstitution after alpha-beta-depleted transplantation in children. TCRdb recomputed calls from the PCR reads with MiXCR, one row per CDR3 protein. The data contain approximately 430,000 distinct CDR3 sequences, 15% to 20% of them singletons. The source material was PBMCs, mostly from graft donor cells, sampled 360 days after TCRalphabeta/CD19-depleted stem cell transplant. The receptors derive from a boy in the first two years of life who had a stem cell transplant for Wiskott-Aldrich syndrome, so the T cells may come from the graft donor. Each CDR3 is given with its conserved first and last residue. Fields, in order: J gene, V gene, clone size, D gene, CDR3 protein, CDR3 DNA. The D gene is left open where the match is weak. Some rows mark clone size as missing; the rest say once, few, many or name a class of expanded clone.

j_call: TRBJ2-1; v_call: TRBV5-1; clone_size: .; d_call: .; cdr3_aa: CASRDRVDEQFF; cdr3_nt: TGCGCCAGCAGGGACCGGGTCGATGAGCAGTTCTTC
j_call: TRBJ2-1; v_call: TRBV25-1; clone_size: .; d_call: .; cdr3_aa: CASSESLGEVTHGYNEQFF; cdr3_nt: TGTGCCAGCAGTGAATCCCTAGGGGAGGTCACCCACGGGTACAATGAGCAGTTCTTC
j_call: TRBJ2-3; v_call: TRBV5-1; clone_size: few; d_call: TRBD2; cdr3_aa: CASSLPSGGPSTDTQYF; cdr3_nt: TGCGCCAGCAGCCTTCCTAGCGGGGGGCCTAGCACAGATACGCAGTATTTT
j_call: TRBJ2-5; v_call: TRBV18; clone_size: .; d_call: .; cdr3_aa: CASSPLGGTQYF; cdr3_nt: TGTGCCAGCTCACCCTTAGGTGGAACCCAGTACTTC
j_call: TRBJ2-7; v_call: TRBV7-2; clone_size: .; d_call: .; cdr3_aa: CASSLVETVAYEQYF; cdr3_nt: TGTGCCAGCAGCTTAGTGGAGACAGTTGCCTACGAGCAGTACTTC
j_call: TRBJ1-6; v_call: TRBV3-1; clone_size: few; d_call: .; cdr3_aa: CASSQVPRSTSPLHF; cdr3_nt: TGTGCCAGCAGCCAAGTACCTCGGAGTACCTCACCCCTCCACTTT
j_call: TRBJ2-1; v_call: TRBV29-1; clone_size: .; d_call: TRBD2; cdr3_aa: CSVAGTSAYNEQFF; cdr3_nt: TGCAGCGTTGCCGGGACTAGCGCTTACAATGAGCAGTTCTTC
j_call: TRBJ2-7; v_call: TRBV28; clone_size: few; d_call: TRBD1; cdr3_aa: CASSLLGQGASEQYF; cdr3_nt: TGTGCCAGCAGTTTGCTGGGACAGGGGGCTTCCGAGCAGTACTTC
j_call: TRBJ2-5; v_call: TRBV29-1; clone_size: .; d_call: .; cdr3_aa: CSVDHRVLKTQYF; cdr3_nt: TGCAGCGTTGATCACAGGGTCCTAAAGACCCAGTACTTC
j_call: TRBJ2-7; v_call: TRBV10-2; clone_size: .; d_call: .; cdr3_aa: CASSEFGHSYEQYF; cdr3_nt: TGCGCCAGCAGTGAGTTCGGTCACTCCTACGAGCAGTACTTC
j_call: TRBJ2-7; v_call: TRBV3-1; clone_size: .; d_call: .; cdr3_aa: CASSHSRGYEQYF; cdr3_nt: TGTGCCAGCAGCCATTCCCGCGGCTACGAGCAGTACTTC
j_call: TRBJ1-4; v_call: TRBV4-1; clone_size: few; d_call: .; cdr3_aa: CASSLGQKNEKLFF; cdr3_nt: TGCGCCAGCAGCCTAGGACAGAAAAATGAAAAACTGTTTTTT
j_call: TRBJ2-1; v_call: TRBV6-5; clone_size: .; d_call: TRBD2; cdr3_aa: CASSYGGDLNNEQFF; cdr3_nt: TGTGCCAGCAGTTACGGGGGGGACCTTAACAATGAGCAGTTCTTC
j_call: TRBJ2-7; v_call: TRBV7-8; clone_size: .; d_call: TRBD2; cdr3_aa: CASSLVVASGDPYEQYF; cdr3_nt: TGTGCCAGCAGCTTAGTTGTGGCTAGCGGGGACCCCTACGAGCAGTACTTC
j_call: TRBJ2-4; v_call: TRBV7-2; clone_size: .; d_call: TRBD1; cdr3_aa: CASSLTDRGLAKNIQYF; cdr3_nt: TGTGCCAGCAGCTTAACGGACAGGGGACTAGCCAAAAACATTCAGTACTTC
j_call: TRBJ2-3; v_call: TRBV28; clone_size: .; d_call: .; cdr3_aa: CASSLRRRADTQYF; cdr3_nt: TGTGCCAGCAGTTTGAGGAGGAGGGCAGATACGCAGTATTTT
j_call: TRBJ2-1; v_call: TRBV7-9; clone_size: many; d_call: .; cdr3_aa: CASSLAGPYNEQFF; cdr3_nt: TGTGCCAGCAGCTTAGCAGGACCTTACAATGAGCAGTTCTTC
j_call: TRBJ2-7; v_call: TRBV30; clone_size: few; d_call: .; cdr3_aa: CAWSVRGNEQYF; cdr3_nt: TGTGCCTGGAGTGTTCGAGGGAACGAGCAGTACTTC
j_call: TRBJ2-1; v_call: TRBV4-1; clone_size: .; d_call: TRBD2; cdr3_aa: CASSQDRGGVGFYNEQFF; cdr3_nt: TGCGCCAGCAGCCAAGACCGGGGGGGGGTAGGGTTCTACAATGAGCAGTTCTTC
j_call: TRBJ2-7; v_call: TRBV20-1; clone_size: once; d_call: TRBD2; cdr3_aa: CSARDGVAGGEQYF; cdr3_nt: TGCAGTGCTAGAGATGGGGTAGCGGGGGGCGAGCAGTACTTC
j_call: TRBJ1-1; v_call: TRBV12-3/TRBV12-4; clone_size: .; d_call: TRBD1; cdr3_aa: CASSLTLSDRANTEAFF; cdr3_nt: TGTGCCAGCAGTTTAACCCTTTCCGACAGGGCGAACACTGAAGCTTTCTTT
j_call: TRBJ2-3; v_call: TRBV6-1; clone_size: .; d_call: TRBD2; cdr3_aa: CASSHTSLAGVTDTQYF; cdr3_nt: TGTGCCAGCAGTCATACCTCACTAGCGGGAGTGACAGATACGCAGTATTTT
j_call: TRBJ2-4; v_call: TRBV18; clone_size: .; d_call: .; cdr3_aa: CASSPPPFRTSKNIQYF; cdr3_nt: TGTGCCAGCTCACCACCCCCTTTCAGGACAAGTAAAAACATTCAGTACTTC
j_call: TRBJ2-7; v_call: TRBV18; clone_size: many; d_call: TRBD1; cdr3_aa: CASSPRQGGSGQYF; cdr3_nt: TGTGCCAGCTCACCACGACAGGGTGGGAGTGGGCAGTACTTC
j_call: TRBJ2-2; v_call: TRBV14; clone_size: .; d_call: .; cdr3_aa: CASSQVRSGELFF; cdr3_nt: TGTGCCAGCAGCCAAGTTCGATCTGGGGAGCTGTTTTTT
j_call: TRBJ2-1; v_call: TRBV18; clone_size: .; d_call: .; cdr3_aa: CASSGLGPSNEQFF; cdr3_nt: TGTGCCAGCTCCGGGTTGGGACCTAGCAATGAGCAGTTCTTC
j_call: TRBJ2-2; v_call: TRBV24-1; clone_size: few; d_call: TRBD2; cdr3_aa: CATGAGTRGTGELFF; cdr3_nt: TGTGCCACCGGAGCCGGGACTAGAGGTACCGGGGAGCTGTTTTTT
j_call: TRBJ2-1; v_call: TRBV20-1; clone_size: few; d_call: TRBD1; cdr3_aa: CSARVDRVGEQFF; cdr3_nt: TGCAGTGCTAGAGTGGACAGGGTGGGAGAGCAGTTCTTC
j_call: TRBJ2-7; v_call: TRBV6-6; clone_size: .; d_call: .; cdr3_aa: CASYGPYEQYF; cdr3_nt: TGTGCCAGCTATGGTCCCTACGAGCAGTACTTC
j_call: TRBJ2-1; v_call: TRBV6-2/TRBV6-3; clone_size: few; d_call: .; cdr3_aa: CASSYGPFGGNEQFF; cdr3_nt: TGTGCCAGCAGTTACGGACCCTTTGGAGGCAATGAGCAGTTCTTC
j_call: TRBJ2-1; v_call: TRBV20-1; clone_size: many; d_call: .; cdr3_aa: CSASTLPHEQFF; cdr3_nt: TGCAGTGCTAGTACCCTTCCTCATGAGCAGTTCTTC
j_call: TRBJ2-5; v_call: TRBV15; clone_size: .; d_call: TRBD2; cdr3_aa: CATSRFGLAEQETQYF; cdr3_nt: TGTGCCACCAGCAGATTCGGACTAGCCGAACAAGAGACCCAGTACTTC